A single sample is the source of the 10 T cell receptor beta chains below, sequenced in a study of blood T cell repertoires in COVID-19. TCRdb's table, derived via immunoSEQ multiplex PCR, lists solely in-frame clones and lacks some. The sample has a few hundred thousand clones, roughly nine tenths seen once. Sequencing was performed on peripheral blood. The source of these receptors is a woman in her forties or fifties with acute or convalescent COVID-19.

CDR3 loop: CASRYGDEKLFF. The CDR3 DNA reads TGTGCCAGCAGATACGGGGATGAAAAACTGTTTTTT. This chain links TRBV12-3 or TRBV12-4 with TRBJ1-4, with D hard to call. V lost 6 bases to trimming and J lost 6 bases, with 8 bases between them. The CDR3 sequence is 12 residues long.

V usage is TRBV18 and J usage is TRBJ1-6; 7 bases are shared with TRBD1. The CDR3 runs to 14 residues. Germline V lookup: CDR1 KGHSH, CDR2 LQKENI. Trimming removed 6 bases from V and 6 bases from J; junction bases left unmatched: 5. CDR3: CASSLRDSNSPLHF. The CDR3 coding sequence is TGTGCCAGCTCTCTGCGGGACAGTAATTCACCCCTCCACTTT.

The CDR3 protein is CASSQGNRGYNEQFF. The CDR3 DNA reads as TGCGCCAGCAGCCAGGGCAACCGGGGTTACAATGAGCAGTTCTTC. The chain uses TRBV4-3 and TRBJ2-1, with D perhaps matching TRBD2 (5 bases). CDR3 length equals 15 residues. Germline V gene lookup returns CDR1 LGHNA and CDR2 YSLEER. V shed 3 bases and J shed 4 bases, with 13 bases lying between them.

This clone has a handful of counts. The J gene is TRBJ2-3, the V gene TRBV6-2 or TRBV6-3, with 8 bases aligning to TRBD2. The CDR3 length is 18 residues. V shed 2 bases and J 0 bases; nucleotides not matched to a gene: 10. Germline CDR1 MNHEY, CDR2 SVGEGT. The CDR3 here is CASSYPTLLAASTDTQYF. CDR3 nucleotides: TGTGCCAGCAGTTACCCTACCCTACTAGCGGCGAGCACAGATACGCAGTATTTT.

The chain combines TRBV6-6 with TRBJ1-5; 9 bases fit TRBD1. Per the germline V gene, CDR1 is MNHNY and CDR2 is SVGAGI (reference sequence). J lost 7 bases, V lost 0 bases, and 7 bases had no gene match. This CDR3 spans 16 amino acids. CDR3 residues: CASSYSNSDRGQPQHF. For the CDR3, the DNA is TGTGCCAGCAGTTACTCGAATTCGGACAGGGGCCAGCCCCAGCATTTT.

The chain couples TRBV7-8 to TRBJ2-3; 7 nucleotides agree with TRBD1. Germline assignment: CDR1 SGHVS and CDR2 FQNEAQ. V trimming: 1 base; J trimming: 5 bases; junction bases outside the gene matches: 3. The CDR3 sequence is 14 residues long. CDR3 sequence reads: CASSLGGGVDTQYF. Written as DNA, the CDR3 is TGTGCCAGCAGCTTAGGAGGGGGCGTAGATACGCAGTATTTT.

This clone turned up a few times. In nucleotides, the CDR3 is TGTGCCAGTAGTACCGGGGGGAGCTCCTACAATGAGCAGTTCTTC. Its protein product is CASSTGGSSYNEQFF. This chain uses TRBV19 with TRBJ2-1, with 7 bases fitting TRBD2. Unmatched junction bases numbered 3, after V lost 4 bases and J lost 0 bases. Germline V CDR1 and CDR2: LNHDA, SQIVND (reference sequence). CDR3 length: 15 residues.

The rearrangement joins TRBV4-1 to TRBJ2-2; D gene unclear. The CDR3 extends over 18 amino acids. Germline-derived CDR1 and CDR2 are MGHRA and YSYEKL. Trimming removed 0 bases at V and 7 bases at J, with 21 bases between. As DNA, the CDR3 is TGCGCCAGCAGCCAAGATTTAGCCTCCCCAGTTGAGATCGGGGAGCTGTTTTTT. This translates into CASSQDLASPVEIGELFF.

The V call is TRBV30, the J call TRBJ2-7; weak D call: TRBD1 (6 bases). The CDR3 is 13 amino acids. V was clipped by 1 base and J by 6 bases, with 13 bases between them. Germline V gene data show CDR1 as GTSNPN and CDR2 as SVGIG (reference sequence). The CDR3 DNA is TGTGCCTGGAGTGCCTACCACAGGGTCGAGCAGTACTTC. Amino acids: CAWSAYHRVEQYF.

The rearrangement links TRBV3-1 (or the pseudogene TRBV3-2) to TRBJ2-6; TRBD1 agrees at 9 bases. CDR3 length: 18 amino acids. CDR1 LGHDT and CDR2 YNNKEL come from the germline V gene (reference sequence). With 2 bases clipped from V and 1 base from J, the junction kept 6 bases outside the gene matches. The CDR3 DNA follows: TGTGCCAGCAGCCAATCCCGGGACAGGGCTTCTGGGGCCAACGTCCTGACTTTC. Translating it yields CASSQSRDRASGANVLTF.